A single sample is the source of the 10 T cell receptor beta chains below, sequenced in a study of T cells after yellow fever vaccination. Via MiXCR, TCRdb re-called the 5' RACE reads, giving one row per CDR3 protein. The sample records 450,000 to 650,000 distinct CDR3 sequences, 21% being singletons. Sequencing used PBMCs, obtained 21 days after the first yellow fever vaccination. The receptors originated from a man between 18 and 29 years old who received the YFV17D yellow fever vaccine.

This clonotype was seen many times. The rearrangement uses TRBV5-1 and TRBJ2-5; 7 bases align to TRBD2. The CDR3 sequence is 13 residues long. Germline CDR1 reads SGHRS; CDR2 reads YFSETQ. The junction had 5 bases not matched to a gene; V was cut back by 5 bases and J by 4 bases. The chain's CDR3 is CASSKERGETQYF. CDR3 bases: TGCGCCAGCAGTAAAGAGCGGGGAGAGACCCAGTACTTC. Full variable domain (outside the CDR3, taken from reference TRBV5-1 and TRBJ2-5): KAGVTQTPRYLIKTRGQQVTLSCSPISGHRSVSWYQQTPGQGLQFLFEYFSETQRNKGNFPGRFSGRQFSNSRSEMNVSTLELGDSALYLCASSKERGETQYFGPGTRLLVL.

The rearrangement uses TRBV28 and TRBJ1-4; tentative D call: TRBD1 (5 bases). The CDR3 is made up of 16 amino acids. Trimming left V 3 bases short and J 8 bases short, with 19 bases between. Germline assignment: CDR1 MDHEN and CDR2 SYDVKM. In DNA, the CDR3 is TGTGCCAGCAGTTTTGGGGGGGACGCCCGTAGGGAAAAACTGTTTTTT. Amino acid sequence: CASSFGGDARREKLFF.

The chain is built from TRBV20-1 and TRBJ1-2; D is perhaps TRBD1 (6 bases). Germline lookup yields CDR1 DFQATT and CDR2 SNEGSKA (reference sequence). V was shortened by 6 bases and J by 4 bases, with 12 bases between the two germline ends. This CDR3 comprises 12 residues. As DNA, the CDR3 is TGCAGTGCCAAGACAGGAACCTATGGCTACACCTTC. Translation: CSAKTGTYGYTF.

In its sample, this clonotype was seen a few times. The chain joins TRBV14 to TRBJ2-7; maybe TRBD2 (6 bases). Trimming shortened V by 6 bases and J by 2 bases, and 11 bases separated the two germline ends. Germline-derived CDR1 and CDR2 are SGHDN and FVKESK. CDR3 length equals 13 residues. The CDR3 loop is CASRKGGTYEQYF. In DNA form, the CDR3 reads TGTGCCAGCAGAAAGGGAGGCACCTACGAGCAGTACTTC.

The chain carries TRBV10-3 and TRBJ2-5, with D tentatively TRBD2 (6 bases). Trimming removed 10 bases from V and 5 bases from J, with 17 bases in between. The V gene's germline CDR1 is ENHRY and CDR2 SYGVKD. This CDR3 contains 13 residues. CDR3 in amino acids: CATLRELEETQYF. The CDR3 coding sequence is TGTGCCACACTACGGGAGTTAGAGGAGACCCAGTACTTC.

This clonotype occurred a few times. CDR3 nucleotide sequence: TGCGCCAGCAGCCGCCGAATCATGGATATCGCGGACTATGGCTACACCTTC. It specifies CASSRRIMDIADYGYTF. The chain employs TRBV4-1 and TRBJ1-2; D gene ambiguous. This CDR3 region has 17 residues. V was trimmed by 4 bases and J by 3 bases, leaving 21 bases between them. Germline V gene sequence: CDR1 MGHRA, CDR2 YSYEKL.

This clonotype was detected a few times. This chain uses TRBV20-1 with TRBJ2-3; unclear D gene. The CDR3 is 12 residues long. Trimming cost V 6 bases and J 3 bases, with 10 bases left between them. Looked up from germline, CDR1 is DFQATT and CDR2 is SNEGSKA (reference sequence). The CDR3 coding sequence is TGCAGTGCCGTACGACCGACAGATACGCAGTATTTT. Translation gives CSAVRPTDTQYF.

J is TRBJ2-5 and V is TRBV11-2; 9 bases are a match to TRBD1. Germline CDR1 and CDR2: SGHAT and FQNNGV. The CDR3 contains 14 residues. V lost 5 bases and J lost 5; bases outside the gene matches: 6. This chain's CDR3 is CASSQGQGAETQYF. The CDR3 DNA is TGTGCCAGCAGCCAGGGACAGGGCGCCGAGACCCAGTACTTC.

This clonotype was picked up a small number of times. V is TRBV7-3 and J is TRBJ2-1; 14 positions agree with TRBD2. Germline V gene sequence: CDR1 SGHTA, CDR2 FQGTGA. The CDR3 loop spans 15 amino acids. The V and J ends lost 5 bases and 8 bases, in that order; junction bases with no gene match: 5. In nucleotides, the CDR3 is TGTGCCAGCAGCCTAGGGACTAGCGGGGGCGATGAGCAGTTCTTC. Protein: CASSLGTSGGDEQFF.

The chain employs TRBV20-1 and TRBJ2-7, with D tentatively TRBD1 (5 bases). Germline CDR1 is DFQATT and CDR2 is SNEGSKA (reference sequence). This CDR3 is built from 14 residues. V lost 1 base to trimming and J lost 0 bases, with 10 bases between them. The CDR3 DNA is TGCAGTGCTAGAGCCCCCCAGGGCTCCTACGAGCAGTACTTC. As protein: CSARAPQGSYEQYF.